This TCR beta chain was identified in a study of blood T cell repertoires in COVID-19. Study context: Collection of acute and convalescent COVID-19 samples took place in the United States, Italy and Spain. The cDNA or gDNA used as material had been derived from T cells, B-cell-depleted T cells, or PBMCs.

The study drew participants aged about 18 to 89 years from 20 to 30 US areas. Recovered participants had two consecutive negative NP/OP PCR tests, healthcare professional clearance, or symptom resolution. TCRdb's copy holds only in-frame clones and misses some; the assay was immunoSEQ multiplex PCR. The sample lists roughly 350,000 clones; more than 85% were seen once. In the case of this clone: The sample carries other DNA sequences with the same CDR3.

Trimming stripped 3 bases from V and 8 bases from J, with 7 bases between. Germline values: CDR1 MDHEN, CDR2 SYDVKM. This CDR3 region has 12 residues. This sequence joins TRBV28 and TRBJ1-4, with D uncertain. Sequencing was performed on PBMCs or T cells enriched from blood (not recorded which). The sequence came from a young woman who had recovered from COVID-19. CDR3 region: CASSLTGEKLFF. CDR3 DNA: TGTGCCAGCAGTTTGACGGGGGAAAAACTGTTTTTT.